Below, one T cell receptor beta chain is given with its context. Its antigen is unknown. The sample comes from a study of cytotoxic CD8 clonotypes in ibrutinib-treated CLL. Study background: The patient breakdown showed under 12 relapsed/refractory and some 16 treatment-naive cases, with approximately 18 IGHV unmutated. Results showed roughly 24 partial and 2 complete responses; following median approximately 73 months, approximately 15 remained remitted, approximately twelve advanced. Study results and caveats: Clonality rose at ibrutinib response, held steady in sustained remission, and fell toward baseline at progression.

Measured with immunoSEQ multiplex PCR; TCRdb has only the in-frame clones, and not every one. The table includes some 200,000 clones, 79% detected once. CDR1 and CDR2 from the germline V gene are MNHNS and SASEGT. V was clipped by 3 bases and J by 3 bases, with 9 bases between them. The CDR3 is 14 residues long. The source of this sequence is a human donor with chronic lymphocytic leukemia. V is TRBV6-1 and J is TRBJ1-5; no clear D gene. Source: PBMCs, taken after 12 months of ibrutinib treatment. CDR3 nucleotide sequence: TGTGCCAGCAGTGATGTGACACTCAATCAGCCCCAGCATTTT. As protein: CASSDVTLNQPQHF.